The 22 T cell receptor beta chains listed next were all sequenced from one sample in a study of patients and donors after allogeneic stem cell transplantation. One entry per CDR3 protein results from TCRdb running MiXCR on the RT-PCR reads. The sample contains over 700 distinct CDR3 sequences, 23% of which appear only once. Sequences were obtained from blood, either unsorted or a sorted T cell fraction (not recorded which). Receptors originate from a human donor who was either an allogeneic HSCT recipient or a stem cell or donor lymphocyte infusion donor (not recorded which). It is not recorded whose cells these are; they may come from a transplant donor.

The CDR3 bases are TGCGCCAGCAGCCTAACCCGAGATCCTTCACCCCAGTACTTC. Amino acid sequence: CASSLTRDPSPQYF. The genes are TRBV4-1 and TRBJ2-7; D gene uncertain. The CDR3 is 14 amino acids. Germline CDR1 is MGHRA and CDR2 is YSYEKL. Trimming removed 4 bases from V and 10 bases from J, with 20 bases in between.

Relative to its sample, this clonotype is large (0.1 to 1%). CDR3 amino acids: CASKALSTDTQYF. CDR3 bases: TGTGCCAGCAAAGCACTCAGCACAGATACGCAGTATTTT. The chain joins TRBV2 to TRBJ2-3; D unresolved. Trimming took 7 bases from V and 0 from J, leaving 8 bases between them. The CDR3 spans 13 residues. Per the germline V gene, CDR1 is SNHLY and CDR2 is FYNNEI.

This rearrangement joins TRBV12-3 or TRBV12-4 to TRBJ1-2; the D is unclear. CDR3 size: 13 residues. V was trimmed by 3 bases and J by 4 bases, leaving 9 bases between them. CDR3 loop: CASSFENFYGYTF. CDR3 DNA sequence: TGTGCCAGCAGTTTCGAGAATTTCTATGGCTACACCTTC.

This chain joins TRBV7-2 and TRBJ2-3; D remains unclear. The CDR3 runs 13 residues. Germline V gives CDR1 SGHTA, CDR2 FQGNSA. Trimming took off 2 bases at V and 4 bases at J, with 7 bases between the two ends. The CDR3 DNA is TGTGCCAGCAGCTTAAGGTTAGCAGATACGCAGTATTTT. It encodes CASSLRLADTQYF. Looking up the rest from reference TRBV7-2 and TRBJ2-3 gives the full variable domain: GAGVSQSPSNKVTEKGKDVELRCDPISGHTALYWYRQSLGQGLEFLIYFQGNSAPDKSGLPSDRFSAERTGGSVSTLTIQRTQQEDSAVYLCASSLRLADTQYFGPGTRLTVL.

The J gene is TRBJ2-5, the V gene TRBV20-1; D is uncertain. V shed 3 bases and J shed 2 bases, with 7 bases lying between them. In germline, CDR1 is DFQATT, CDR2 SNEGSKA (reference sequence). The CDR3 is made up of 12 amino acids. CDR3 region: CSASPGQETQYF. Written as DNA, the CDR3 is TGCAGTGCTAGTCCAGGTCAAGAGACCCAGTACTTC.

The chain links TRBV18 to TRBJ2-3; D uncertain. This CDR3 has 13 residues. Germline V lookup: CDR1 KGHSH, CDR2 LQKENI. The V end was cut by 3 bases, the J end by 4 bases, with 8 bases between. The CDR3 DNA reads as TGTGCCAGCTCACCTTGGGATTCAGATACGCAGTATTTT. Translated: CASSPWDSDTQYF.

This chain joins TRBV20-1 and TRBJ2-2; D is uncertain. Trimming left V 6 bases short and J 0 bases short, with 5 bases between. In germline, CDR1 is DFQATT, CDR2 SNEGSKA (reference sequence). The CDR3 runs 12 residues. The CDR3 protein is CSAATNTGELFF. CDR3 bases: TGCAGTGCCGCCACGAACACCGGGGAGCTGTTTTTT.

There are a few counts of this clonotype. V and J are TRBV20-1 and TRBJ1-1; D not certain. Germline CDR1 is DFQATT and CDR2 is SNEGSKA (reference sequence). V lost 7 bases to trimming and J lost 0 bases, with 6 bases between them. This CDR3 is 11 amino acids long. The CDR3 bases are TGCAGTGGGTACATGAACACTGAAGCTTTCTTT. Its protein product is CSGYMNTEAFF.

This clonotype was counted once. The chain links TRBV7-3 to TRBJ2-3; the match to TRBD1 covers 9 bases. Looked up from germline, CDR1 is SGHTA and CDR2 is FQGTGA. The CDR3 consists of 16 residues. The trim removed 2 bases at V and 4 bases at J, leaving 7 bases unmatched. Here the CDR3 DNA reads TGTGCCAGCAGCTTAGGCGGGACAGGGCGCGCAGATACGCAGTATTTT. It translates to CASSLGGTGRADTQYF.

This clonotype is classed as large. This chain joins TRBV11-2 and TRBJ2-3, with D possibly being TRBD2 (6 bases). V lost 2 bases and J 7 bases, leaving 10 bases between the germline ends. The germline V gene encodes CDR1 SGHAT and CDR2 FQNNGV. The CDR3 length is 13 residues. CDR3 nucleotides: TGTGCCAGCAGCTTACTAGCGCAAAATACGCAGTATTTT. It is translated as CASSLLAQNTQYF.

The chain is built from TRBV12-3 or TRBV12-4 and TRBJ1-3; 9 bases are a match to TRBD1. There are 14 residues in the CDR3. Germline trimming cut 6 bases from V and 1 base from J; bases unmatched to any gene: 1. The chain's CDR3 is CASSGQGSGNTIYF. CDR3 DNA sequence: TGTGCCAGCAGCGGACAGGGGTCTGGAAACACCATATATTTT.

This clonotype is medium-sized in the sample. The rearrangement joins TRBV6-5 to TRBJ2-7, with D possibly matching TRBD1 (5 bases). This CDR3 has 15 residues. Trimming removed 0 bases from V and 0 bases from J, with 9 bases in between. CDR1 is MNHEY, CDR2 SVGAGI, per germline. The CDR3 region has the DNA TGTGCCAGCAGTTACTCGGCAGGGTCCTCCTACGAGCAGTACTTC. Translating gives CASSYSAGSSYEQYF.

This clonotype has more than one count but fewer than ten. CDR3 in DNA: TGTGCCAGCAGTAAGAGAGGGGGGCTCTACGAGCAGTACTTC. Translated, it gives CASSKRGGLYEQYF. The rearrangement joins TRBV25-1 to TRBJ2-7; D possibly matches TRBD1 or TRBD2 (6 bases each). Trimming pared 5 bases from V and 3 bases from J, leaving 14 bases between. This CDR3 is 14 amino acids long. Looked up from germline, CDR1 is MGHDK and CDR2 is SYGVNS.

This chain links TRBV30 with TRBJ1-4; D uncertain. Trimming left V 2 bases short and J 5 bases short, with 15 bases between. Germline V lookup: CDR1 GTSNPN, CDR2 SVGIG (reference sequence). CDR3 length: 15 amino acids. In DNA form, the CDR3 reads TGTGCCTGGAGTTACATCGGAAGAGAAAATGAAAAACTGTTTTTT. Its protein product is CAWSYIGRENEKLFF. Full variable domain (remainder filled in from reference TRBV30 and TRBJ1-4): SQTIHQWPATLVQPVGSPLSLECTVEGTSNPNLYWYRQAAGRGLQLLFYSVGIGQISSEVPQNLSASRPQDRQFILSSKKLLLSDSGFYLCAWSYIGRENEKLFFGSGTQLSVL.

This chain uses TRBV7-3 with TRBJ1-2; D ambiguous. The CDR3 runs 13 residues. Per germline, CDR1 SGHTA and CDR2 FQGTGA. Trimming took 2 bases from V and 6 from J, leaving 10 bases between them. CDR3 DNA sequence: TGTGCCAGCAGCTTAGCTGCCGGGGATGGCTACACCTTC. Its translation is CASSLAAGDGYTF.

The sample holds a few counts of this clonotype. V and J are TRBV5-1 and TRBJ2-7; 9 bases agree with TRBD2. V was pared by 0 bases and J by 6 bases, with 4 bases of the junction left unmatched. The CDR3 loop spans 14 amino acids. CDR1 is SGHRS and CDR2 is YFSETQ in the germline V gene. The CDR3, as DNA: TGCGCCAGCAGCTTGGTGCTAGCGGGGTCCGAGCAGTACTTC. As protein: CASSLVLAGSEQYF.

In this sample, this clonotype is medium-sized. V and J are TRBV2 and TRBJ2-7, with unresolved D. CDR1 and CDR2 (germline): SNHLY, FYNNEI. With 8 bases removed from V and 0 bases from J, the gap between germline ends came to 8 bases. This CDR3 is built from 12 residues. The CDR3 sequence is CASGRDSYEQYF. CDR3 sequence (DNA): TGTGCCAGCGGTAGGGACTCCTACGAGCAGTACTTC.

The chain recombines TRBV7-2 with TRBJ2-3; D remains ambiguous. CDR3 length equals 12 residues. V dropped 4 bases and J dropped 6 bases, with 8 bases sitting between them. Germline values: CDR1 SGHTA, CDR2 FQGNSA. CDR3 protein: CASSSWMDTQYF. The CDR3, as DNA: TGTGCCAGCAGCTCCTGGATGGATACGCAGTATTTT.

The chain is built from TRBV4-3 and TRBJ2-7; no reliable D call. Germline V gene data show CDR1 as LGHNA and CDR2 as YSLEER. The CDR3 sequence is 13 residues long. Trimming took off 3 bases at V and 7 bases at J, with 13 bases between the two ends. The CDR3 sequence: CASSQTPLGEQYF. CDR3 DNA: TGCGCCAGCAGCCAGACCCCGTTGGGGGAGCAGTACTTC.

The chain uses TRBV5-1 and TRBJ1-2; 7 bases map to TRBD1. The CDR3 contains 13 residues. V lost 4 bases to trimming and J lost 8 bases; unmatched junction nucleotides: 8. CDR1 SGHRS and CDR2 YFSETQ come from the germline V gene. CDR3 bases: TGCGCCAGCAGCGACAGACAGGGCCTGGGCTACACCTTC. Translation gives CASSDRQGLGYTF.

The chain joins TRBV5-1 to TRBJ2-7; D unclear. Germline V gene lookup returns CDR1 SGHRS and CDR2 YFSETQ. There are 13 residues in the CDR3. Trimming removed 5 bases at V and 7 bases at J, with 16 bases between. The CDR3: CASRFDYLREQYF. The CDR3 DNA sequence: TGCGCCAGCAGGTTCGATTATCTAAGAGAGCAGTACTTC.

This clonotype was seen only a few times. The V and J genes are TRBV6-1 and TRBJ1-4; the match to TRBD1 covers 7 bases. J gave up 10 bases and V 7 bases, and 12 bases lay outside the gene matches. Germline V gene lookup returns CDR1 MNHNS and CDR2 SASEGT. The length of the CDR3 is 14 residues. The CDR3 protein is CASIDDRERAKLFF. DNA of the CDR3: TGTGCCAGCATCGACGACAGGGAACGGGCAAAACTGTTTTTT.